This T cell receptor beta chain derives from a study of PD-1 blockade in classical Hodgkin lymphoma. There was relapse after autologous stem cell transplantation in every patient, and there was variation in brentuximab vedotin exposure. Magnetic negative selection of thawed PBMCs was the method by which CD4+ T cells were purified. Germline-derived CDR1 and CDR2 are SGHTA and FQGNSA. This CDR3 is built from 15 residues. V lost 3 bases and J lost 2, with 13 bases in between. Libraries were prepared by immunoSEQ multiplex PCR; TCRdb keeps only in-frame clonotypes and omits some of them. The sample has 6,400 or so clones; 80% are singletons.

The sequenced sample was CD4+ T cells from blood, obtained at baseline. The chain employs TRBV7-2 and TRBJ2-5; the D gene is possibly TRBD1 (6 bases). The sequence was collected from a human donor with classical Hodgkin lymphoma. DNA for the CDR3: TGTGCCAGCAGCTTCTGGGGCAGGGGTCAAGAGACCCAGTACTTC. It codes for CASSFWGRGQETQYF.